This T cell receptor (beta chain) was sequenced for a study of cytomegalovirus exposure and HLA in healthy donors. As regards this clone: Antigen specificity is unknown.

Use of 60 Vbeta and 13 Jbeta primers characterized the PCR. Clones were sequenced by immunoSEQ multiplex PCR, and TCRdb holds only the in-frame ones, with some missing. The sample has 120,000 to 150,000 clones, approximately 84% seen once. Study outcomes and limitations: V- and J-gene trimming of TCR beta was linked (in a later analysis) to a missense DCLRE1C variant. Per published accounts, TCR beta sequences correctly predicted the HLA-A and HLA-B alleles of most subjects. CMV serostatus stood as the only immune exposure information on hand. High sensitivity and specificity were reportedly achieved when the classifier diagnosed cytomegalovirus status.

Sequencing was performed on PBMCs. The TCR was taken from a woman aged 40 to 49 in good health and CMV-seronegative.

The CDR3 here is CATSRDKPYEQYF. The DNA for the CDR3 is TGTGCCACCAGCAGGGACAAGCCCTACGAGCAGTACTTC. This chain joins TRBV15 and TRBJ2-7; the D gene is possibly TRBD1 (5 bases). From germline, CDR1 is LNHNV and CDR2 YYDKDF (reference sequence). V shed 3 bases and J shed 2 bases, with 8 bases lying between them. This CDR3 has 13 residues.